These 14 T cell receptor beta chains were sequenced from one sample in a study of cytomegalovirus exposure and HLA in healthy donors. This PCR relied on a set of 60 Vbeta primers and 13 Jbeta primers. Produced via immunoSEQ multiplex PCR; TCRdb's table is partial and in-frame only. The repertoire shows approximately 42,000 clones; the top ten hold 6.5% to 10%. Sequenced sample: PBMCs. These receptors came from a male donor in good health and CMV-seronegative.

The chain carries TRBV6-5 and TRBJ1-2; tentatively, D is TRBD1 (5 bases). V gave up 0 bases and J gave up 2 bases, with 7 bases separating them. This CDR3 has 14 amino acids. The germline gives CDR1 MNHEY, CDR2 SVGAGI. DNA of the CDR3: TGTGCCAGCAGTTACTCGAGACAGAACTATGGCTACACCTTC. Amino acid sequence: CASSYSRQNYGYTF.

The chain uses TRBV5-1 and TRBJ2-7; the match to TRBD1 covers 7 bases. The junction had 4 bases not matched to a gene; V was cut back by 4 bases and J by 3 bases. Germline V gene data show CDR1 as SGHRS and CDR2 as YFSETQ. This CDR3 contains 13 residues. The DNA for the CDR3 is TGCGCCAGCAGCCCGACAGGGAACTACGAGCAGTACTTC. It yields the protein CASSPTGNYEQYF.

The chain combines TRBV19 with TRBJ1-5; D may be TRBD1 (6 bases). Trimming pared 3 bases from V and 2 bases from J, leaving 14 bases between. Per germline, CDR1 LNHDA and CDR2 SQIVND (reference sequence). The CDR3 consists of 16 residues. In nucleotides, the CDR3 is TGTGCCAGTAGTATCCGACAGACAGGCCGCAATCAGCCCCAGCATTTT. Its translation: CASSIRQTGRNQPQHF.

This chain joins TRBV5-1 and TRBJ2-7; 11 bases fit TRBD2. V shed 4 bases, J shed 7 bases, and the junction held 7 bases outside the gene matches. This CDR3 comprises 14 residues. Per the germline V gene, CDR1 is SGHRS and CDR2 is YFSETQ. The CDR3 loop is CASSRGTSGLEQYF. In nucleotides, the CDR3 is TGCGCCAGCAGCCGGGGGACTAGCGGCCTGGAGCAGTACTTC. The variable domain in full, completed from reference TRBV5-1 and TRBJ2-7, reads KAGVTQTPRYLIKTRGQQVTLSCSPISGHRSVSWYQQTPGQGLQFLFEYFSETQRNKGNFPGRFSGRQFSNSRSEMNVSTLELGDSALYLCASSRGTSGLEQYFGPGTRLTVT.

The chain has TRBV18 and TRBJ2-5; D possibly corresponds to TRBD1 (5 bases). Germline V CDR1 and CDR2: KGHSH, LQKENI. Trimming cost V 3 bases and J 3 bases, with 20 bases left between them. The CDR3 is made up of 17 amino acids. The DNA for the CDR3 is TGTGCCAGCTCACCCCCGGTGGGAAGGGGCCAGGAAGAGACCCAGTACTTC. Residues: CASSPPVGRGQEETQYF.

The CDR3 region is CATTGTTADYEQYF. CDR3 coding DNA: TGTGCCACAACCGGGACTACCGCGGATTACGAGCAGTACTTC. V usage is TRBV30 and J usage is TRBJ2-7; 7 bases map to TRBD2. This CDR3 has 14 amino acids. The J segment lost 4 bases and the V segment lost 8 bases, leaving 14 bases of the junction unmatched. Germline values: CDR1 GTSNPN, CDR2 SVGIG (reference sequence).

The CDR3 reads CASSRVGGDSNQPQHF. DNA for the CDR3: TGTGCCAGCAGTAGGGTAGGGGGGGATAGCAATCAGCCCCAGCATTTT. This chain links TRBV5-5 with TRBJ1-5; weak D call: TRBD1 (6 bases). Trimming stripped 5 bases from V and 0 bases from J, with 15 bases between. Germline V gene lookup returns CDR1 SGHKS and CDR2 YYEKEE (reference sequence). The CDR3 spans 16 residues.

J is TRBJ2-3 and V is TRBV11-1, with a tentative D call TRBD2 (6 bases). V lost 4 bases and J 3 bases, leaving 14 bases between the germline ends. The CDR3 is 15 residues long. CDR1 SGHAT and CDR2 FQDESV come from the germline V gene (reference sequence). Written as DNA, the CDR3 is TGTGCCAGCAGCTCCCGTTCCCGGGGGACAGATACGCAGTATTTT. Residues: CASSSRSRGTDTQYF.

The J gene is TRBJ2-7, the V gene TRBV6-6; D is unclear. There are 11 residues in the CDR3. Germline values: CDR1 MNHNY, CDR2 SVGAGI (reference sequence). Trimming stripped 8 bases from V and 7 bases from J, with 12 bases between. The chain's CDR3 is CASSPGREQYF. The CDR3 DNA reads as TGTGCCAGCTCTCCTGGTCGGGAGCAGTACTTC.

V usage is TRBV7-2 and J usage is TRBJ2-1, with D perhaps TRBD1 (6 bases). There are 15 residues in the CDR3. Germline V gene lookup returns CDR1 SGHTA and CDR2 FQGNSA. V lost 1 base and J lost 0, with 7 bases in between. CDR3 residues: CASSLVGASYNEQFF. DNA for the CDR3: TGTGCCAGCAGCTTAGTGGGGGCCTCCTACAATGAGCAGTTCTTC.

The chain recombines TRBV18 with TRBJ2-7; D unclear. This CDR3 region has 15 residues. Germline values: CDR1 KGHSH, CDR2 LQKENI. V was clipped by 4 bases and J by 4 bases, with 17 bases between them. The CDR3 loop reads CASSQTRSTEYEQYF. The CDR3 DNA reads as TGTGCCAGCTCACAGACGCGTTCCACAGAGTACGAGCAGTACTTC.

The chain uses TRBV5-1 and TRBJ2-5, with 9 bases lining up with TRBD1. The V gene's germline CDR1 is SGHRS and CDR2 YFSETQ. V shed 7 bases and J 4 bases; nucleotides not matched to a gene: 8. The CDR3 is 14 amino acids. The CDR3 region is CASRRTGAAETQYF. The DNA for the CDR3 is TGCGCCAGCCGACGGACAGGGGCCGCAGAGACCCAGTACTTC.

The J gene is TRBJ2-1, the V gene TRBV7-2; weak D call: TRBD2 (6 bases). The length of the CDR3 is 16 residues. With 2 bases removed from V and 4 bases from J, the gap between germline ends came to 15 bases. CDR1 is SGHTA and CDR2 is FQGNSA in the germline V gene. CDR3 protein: CASSLLSGLPYNEQFF. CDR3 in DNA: TGTGCCAGCAGCTTATTGTCCGGACTACCGTACAATGAGCAGTTCTTC.

The CDR3 sequence is CASSERGTGRSRDQPQHF. CDR3 coding DNA: TGTGCCAGCAGCGAGCGAGGGACAGGGAGATCGAGGGATCAGCCCCAGCATTTT. The chain employs TRBV7-8 and TRBJ1-5; 9 nucleotides line up with TRBD1. Germline lookup yields CDR1 SGHVS and CDR2 FQNEAQ. The V and J ends lost 5 bases and 5 bases, in that order; junction bases with no gene match: 16. The CDR3 has 18 residues. Looking up the rest from reference TRBV7-8 and TRBJ1-5 gives the full variable domain: GAGVSQSPRYKVAKRGQDVALRCDPISGHVSLFWYQQALGQGPEFLTYFQNEAQLDKSGLPSDRFFAERPEGSVSTLKIQRTQQEDSAVYLCASSERGTGRSRDQPQHFGDGTRLSIL.